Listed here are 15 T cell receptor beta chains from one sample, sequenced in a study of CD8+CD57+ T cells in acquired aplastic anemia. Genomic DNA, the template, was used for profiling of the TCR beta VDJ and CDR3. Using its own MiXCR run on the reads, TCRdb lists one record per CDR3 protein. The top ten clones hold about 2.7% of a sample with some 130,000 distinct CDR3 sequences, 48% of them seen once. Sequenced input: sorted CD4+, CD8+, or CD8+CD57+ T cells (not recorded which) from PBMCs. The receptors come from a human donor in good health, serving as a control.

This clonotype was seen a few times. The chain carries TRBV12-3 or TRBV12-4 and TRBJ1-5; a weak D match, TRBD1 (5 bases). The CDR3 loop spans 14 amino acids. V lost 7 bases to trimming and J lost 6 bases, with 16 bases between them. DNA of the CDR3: TGTGCCAGCACTCTTGGGGGGGGGAGTCAGCCCCAGCATTTT. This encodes CASTLGGGSQPQHF.

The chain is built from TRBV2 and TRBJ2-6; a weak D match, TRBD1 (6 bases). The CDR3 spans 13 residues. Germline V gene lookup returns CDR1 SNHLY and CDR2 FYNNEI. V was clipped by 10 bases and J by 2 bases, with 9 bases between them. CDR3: CATAGAGANVLTF. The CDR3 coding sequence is TGTGCCACCGCAGGGGCTGGGGCCAACGTCCTGACTTTC.

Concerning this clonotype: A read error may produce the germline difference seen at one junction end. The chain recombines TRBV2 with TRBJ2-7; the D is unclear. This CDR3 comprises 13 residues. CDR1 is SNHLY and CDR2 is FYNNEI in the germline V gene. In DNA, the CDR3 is TGTGCCAGCGAAAGGAGCAGCCTCTACGAACAGTACTTC. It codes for CASERSSLYEQYF.

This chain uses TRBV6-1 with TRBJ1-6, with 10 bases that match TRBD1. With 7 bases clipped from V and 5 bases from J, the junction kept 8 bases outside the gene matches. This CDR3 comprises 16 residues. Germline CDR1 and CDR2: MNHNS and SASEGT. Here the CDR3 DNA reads TGTGCCAGCAACACGGGGGGGACAGGGGATAATTCACCCCTCCACTTT. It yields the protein CASNTGGTGDNSPLHF.

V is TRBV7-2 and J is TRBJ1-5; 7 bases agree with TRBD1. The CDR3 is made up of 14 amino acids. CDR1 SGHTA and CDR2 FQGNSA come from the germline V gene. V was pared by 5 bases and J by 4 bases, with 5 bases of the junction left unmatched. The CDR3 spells CASSQQTGNQPQHF. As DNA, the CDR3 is TGTGCCAGCAGCCAACAGACAGGGAATCAGCCCCAGCATTTT.

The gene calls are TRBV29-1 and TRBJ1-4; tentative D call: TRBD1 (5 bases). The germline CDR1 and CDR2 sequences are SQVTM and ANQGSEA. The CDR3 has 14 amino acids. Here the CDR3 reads CAYSGAEGTSKLFF. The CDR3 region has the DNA TGCGCCTATAGTGGGGCGGAAGGGACGTCAAAACTGTTTTTT.

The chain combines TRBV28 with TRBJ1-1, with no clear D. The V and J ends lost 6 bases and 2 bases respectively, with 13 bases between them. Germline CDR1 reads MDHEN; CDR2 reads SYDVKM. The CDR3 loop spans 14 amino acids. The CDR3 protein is CASSLTQLNTEAFF. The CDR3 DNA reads TGTGCCAGCAGCCTAACGCAGTTAAACACTGAAGCTTTCTTT.

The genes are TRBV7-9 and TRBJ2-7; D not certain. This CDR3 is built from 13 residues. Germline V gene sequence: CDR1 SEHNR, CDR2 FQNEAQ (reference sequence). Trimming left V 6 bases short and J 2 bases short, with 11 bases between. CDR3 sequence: CASSRDYPYEQYF. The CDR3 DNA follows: TGTGCCAGCAGTAGAGATTATCCCTACGAGCAGTACTTC.

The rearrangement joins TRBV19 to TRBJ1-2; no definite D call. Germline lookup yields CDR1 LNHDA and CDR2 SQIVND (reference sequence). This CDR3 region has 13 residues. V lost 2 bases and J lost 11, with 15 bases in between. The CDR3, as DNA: TGTGCCAGTAGTATATCGCCCGGTATGCTGTACACCTTC. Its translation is CASSISPGMLYTF.

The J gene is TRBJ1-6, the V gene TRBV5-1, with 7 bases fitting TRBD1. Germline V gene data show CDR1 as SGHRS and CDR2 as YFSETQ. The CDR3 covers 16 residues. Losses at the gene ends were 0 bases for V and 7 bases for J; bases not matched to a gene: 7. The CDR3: CASSLANRDRNSPLHF. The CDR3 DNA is TGCGCCAGCAGCTTGGCCAACCGGGACAGAAATTCACCCCTCCACTTT.

The CDR3 coding sequence is TGTGCCAGCAGTATGGGGGGGTCCGTGGAGACCCAGTACTTC. This translates into CASSMGGSVETQYF. The chain recombines TRBV12-3 or TRBV12-4 with TRBJ2-5; 7 nucleotides match TRBD2. The CDR3 sequence is 14 residues long. V lost 5 bases to trimming and J lost 5 bases; unmatched junction nucleotides: 8.

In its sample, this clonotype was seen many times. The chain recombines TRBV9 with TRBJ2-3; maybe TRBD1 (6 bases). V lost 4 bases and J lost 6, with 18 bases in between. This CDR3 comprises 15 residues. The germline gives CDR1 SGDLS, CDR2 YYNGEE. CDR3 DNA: TGTGCCAGCAGCCTCCGGGACAACCCGTGGGATACGCAGTATTTT. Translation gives CASSLRDNPWDTQYF.

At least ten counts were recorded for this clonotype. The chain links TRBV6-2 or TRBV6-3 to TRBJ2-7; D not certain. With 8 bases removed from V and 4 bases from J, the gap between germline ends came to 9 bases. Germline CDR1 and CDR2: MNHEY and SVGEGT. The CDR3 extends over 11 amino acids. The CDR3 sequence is CASGRFYEQYF. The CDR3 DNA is TGTGCCAGCGGGCGGTTTTACGAGCAGTACTTC.

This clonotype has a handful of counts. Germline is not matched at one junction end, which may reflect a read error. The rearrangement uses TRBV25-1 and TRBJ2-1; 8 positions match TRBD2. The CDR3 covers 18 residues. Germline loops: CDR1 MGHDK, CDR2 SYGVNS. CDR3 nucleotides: TGTGCCATCAGTGCCCAAGCGGGGGCCAAACTATCCTACAATGAGCAGTTCTTC. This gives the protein CAISAQAGAKLSYNEQFF.

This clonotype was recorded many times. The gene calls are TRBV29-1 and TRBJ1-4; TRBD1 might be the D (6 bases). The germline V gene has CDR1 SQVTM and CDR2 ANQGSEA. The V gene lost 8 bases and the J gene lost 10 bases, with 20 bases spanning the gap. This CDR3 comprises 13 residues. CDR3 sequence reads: CSPRGGGALKLFF. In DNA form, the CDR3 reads TGCAGCCCTCGGGGAGGGGGAGCCCTAAAACTGTTTTTT.